Each of the 21 T cell receptor beta chains below was sequenced from the same sample in a study of T-cell reconstitution after alpha-beta-depleted transplantation in children. The TCRbeta library incorporated unique molecular identifiers. TCRdb processed the PCR reads anew with MiXCR; each CDR3 protein has one entry. The sample yields about 610,000 distinct CDR3 sequences, roughly a tenth seen once. The specimen comprised PBMCs from the stem cell graft donor, sampled from the stem cell graft. The receptors stem from a human donor who donated a stem cell graft to a child with acute myeloid leukemia.

A few counts support this clonotype. This chain uses TRBV20-1 with TRBJ1-5; D is ambiguous. There are 17 residues in the CDR3. Germline-derived CDR1 and CDR2 are DFQATT and SNEGSKA (reference sequence). The V and J ends lost 0 bases and 0 bases respectively, with 15 bases between them. CDR3 residues: CSARDSGRAYSNQPQHF. CDR3 DNA: TGCAGTGCTAGAGATTCGGGCAGAGCTTATAGCAATCAGCCCCAGCATTTT.

This clonotype was observed at least ten times. The chain employs TRBV6-1 and TRBJ2-3; either TRBD1 or TRBD2 may fit D (5 bases each). Trimming removed 10 bases from V and 0 bases from J, with 14 bases in between. Germline V gene lookup returns CDR1 MNHNS and CDR2 SASEGT. CDR3 size: 14 residues. In nucleotides, the CDR3 is TGTGCCATCACCCGGGACGGAAGCACAGATACGCAGTATTTT. Translation: CAITRDGSTDTQYF.

The rearrangement joins TRBV6-5 to TRBJ2-3, with 10 bases aligning to TRBD2. The CDR3 is 18 amino acids. CDR1 and CDR2 (germline): MNHEY, SVGAGI. With 0 bases clipped from V and 0 bases from J, the junction kept 6 bases outside the gene matches. The CDR3 DNA reads TGTGCCAGCAGTTACTCGGTCCCGACTAGCGGGAGCACAGATACGCAGTATTTT. This gives the protein CASSYSVPTSGSTDTQYF.

The V call is TRBV30, the J call TRBJ2-4; possible D gene TRBD1, 6 bases. Trimming left V 4 bases short and J 0 bases short, with 10 bases between. The CDR3 totals 14 residues. From germline, CDR1 is GTSNPN and CDR2 SVGIG (reference sequence). CDR3 residues: CAWNPGEAKNIQYF. CDR3 DNA: TGTGCCTGGAATCCAGGGGAAGCCAAAAACATTCAGTACTTC.

This clonotype has a count of ten or more. This chain connects TRBV6-2 or TRBV6-3 to TRBJ2-1; D may be TRBD2 (5 bases). V was cut by 0 bases and J by 8 bases, with 14 bases left in between. Per germline, CDR1 MNHEY and CDR2 SVGEGT. The CDR3 loop spans 15 amino acids. The CDR3 nucleotides are TGTGCCAGCAGTTACTCGAAACCTAGCAGAGATGAGCAGTTCTTC. Its translation is CASSYSKPSRDEQFF.

The V call is TRBV28, the J call TRBJ2-5; 9 nucleotides line up with TRBD1. The CDR3 totals 15 residues. Germline V CDR1 and CDR2: MDHEN, SYDVKM. With 5 bases clipped from V and 4 bases from J, the junction kept 8 bases outside the gene matches. As DNA, the CDR3 is TGTGCCAGCAGTCCCCGGGGACAGGGACGAGAGACCCAGTACTTC. Translating it yields CASSPRGQGRETQYF.

This clonotype came up many times. The chain combines TRBV28 with TRBJ1-2; 7 nucleotides match TRBD1. Germline V gene lookup returns CDR1 MDHEN and CDR2 SYDVKM. The V gene end was trimmed by 5 bases and the J gene end by 4 bases; junction bases not matched to a gene: 19. CDR3 length: 18 residues. The CDR3 reads CASSPILLRQGGSYGYTF. In nucleotides, the CDR3 is TGTGCCAGCAGTCCAATCCTTCTTCGACAGGGTGGTAGCTATGGCTACACCTTC.

Only a few counts were recorded for this clonotype. The CDR3 loop reads CASSPDTANTEAFF. In DNA, the CDR3 is TGTGCCAGCAGCCCGGACACGGCGAACACTGAAGCTTTCTTT. The chain carries TRBV5-6 and TRBJ1-1, with TRBD1 as a possible D gene (5 bases). Germline CDR1 is SGHDT and CDR2 is YYEEEE. The CDR3 runs to 14 residues. V was clipped by 4 bases and J by 1 base, with 11 bases between them.

The chain carries TRBV7-9 and TRBJ1-2; D unresolved. Trimming stripped 1 base from V and 7 bases from J, with 10 bases between. This CDR3 spans 13 amino acids. CDR1 is SEHNR and CDR2 is FQNEAQ in the germline V gene (reference sequence). The CDR3 DNA sequence: TGTGCCAGCAGCTTAGTTGGGATAGGTGGCTACACCTTC. It translates to CASSLVGIGGYTF. Drawing the rest from reference TRBV7-9 and TRBJ1-2, the complete variable domain is DTGVSQNPRHKITKRGQNVTFRCDPISEHNRLYWYRQTLGQGPEFLTYFQNEAQLEKSRLLSDRFSAERPKGSFSTLEIQRTEQGDSAMYLCASSLVGIGGYTFGSGTRLTVV.

To note about this clonotype: The junction departs from germline at one end; a sequencing error may be responsible. The chain carries TRBV27 and TRBJ2-3, with 11 bases that match TRBD2. CDR1 MNHEY and CDR2 SMNVEV come from the germline V gene (reference sequence). The CDR3 runs to 16 residues. This CDR3 reads CASSLGLAGGTDTLYF. The CDR3 coding sequence is TGTGCCAGCAGTCTCGGCCTAGCGGGAGGCACAGATACGCTGTATTTT.

The rearrangement uses TRBV20-1 and TRBJ2-7, with D possibly matching TRBD1 (6 bases). Between the trimmed V and J ends, which lost 2 bases and 5 bases, there was a span of 16 bases. Germline CDR1 is DFQATT and CDR2 is SNEGSKA (reference sequence). The CDR3 is made up of 14 amino acids. For the CDR3, the DNA is TGCAGTGCTAGATGGGACACCACAGTCCACGAGCAGTACTTC. Its protein product is CSARWDTTVHEQYF.

The J gene is TRBJ2-3, the V gene TRBV29-1; 7 nucleotides agree with TRBD2. V trimming: 4 bases; J trimming: 0 bases; junction bases outside the gene matches: 7. CDR3 length: 15 residues. Germline CDR1 reads SQVTM; CDR2 reads ANQGSEA. The CDR3 nucleotides read TGCAGCGTTGGTCGGGGAGGGGCGAGCACAGATACGCAGTATTTT. This sequence encodes CSVGRGGASTDTQYF.

The CDR3 sequence: CASSPGVGYGYTF. The CDR3 nucleotides read TGTGCCAGCAGCCCCGGGGTCGGCTATGGCTACACCTTC. J is TRBJ1-2 and V is TRBV4-2; D is undetermined. This CDR3 is 13 amino acids long. V lost 4 bases and J lost 4, with 10 bases in between. The germline CDR1 and CDR2 sequences are LGHNA and YNFKEQ.

The chain carries TRBV30 and TRBJ1-5; D ambiguous. V lost 2 bases and J 2 bases, leaving 10 bases between the germline ends. The CDR3 runs 14 residues. Germline loops: CDR1 GTSNPN, CDR2 SVGIG (reference sequence). The CDR3 sequence is CAWSSDRGNQPQHF. The CDR3 coding sequence is TGTGCCTGGAGTTCAGATAGGGGCAATCAGCCCCAGCATTTT.

This clonotype occurred a few times. The V call is TRBV12-3 or TRBV12-4, the J call TRBJ1-2; TRBD1 matches 7 bases. J gave up 1 base and V 3 bases, and 2 bases lay outside the gene matches. The CDR3 sequence is 14 residues long. The CDR3 reads CASSLGTVNYGYTF. The DNA of the CDR3 is TGTGCCAGCAGTTTGGGGACAGTTAACTATGGCTACACCTTC.

The chain links TRBV10-3 to TRBJ2-7; 15 nucleotides line up with TRBD2. CDR3 length equals 17 residues. Looked up from germline, CDR1 is ENHRY and CDR2 is SYGVKD. V trimming: 3 bases; J trimming: 2 bases; junction bases outside the gene matches: 5. CDR3 coding DNA: TGTGCCATCAGTGACCCGGGACTAGCGGGAGGCGCCTACGAGCAGTACTTC. Encoded protein: CAISDPGLAGGAYEQYF.

This clonotype was observed at least ten times. V gene TRBV18 combines with J gene TRBJ2-2; TRBD2 might be the D (6 bases). There are 15 residues in the CDR3. V lost 1 base and J lost 6, with 12 bases in between. Germline V gene lookup returns CDR1 KGHSH and CDR2 LQKENI. As DNA, the CDR3 is TGTGCCAGCTCACCACGGGCTAGCGAGGCCGGGGAGCTGTTTTTT. It codes for CASSPRASEAGELFF. Looking up the rest from reference TRBV18 and TRBJ2-2 gives the full variable domain: NAGVMQNPRHLVRRRGQEARLRCSPMKGHSHVYWYRQLPEEGLKFMVYLQKENIIDESGMPKERFSAEFPKEGPSILRIQQVVRGDSAAYFCASSPRASEAGELFFGEGSRLTVL.

There are many counts of this clonotype. Here the CDR3 DNA reads TGTGCCAGCAGCTTAGACACTAGCGGGATTTTCCATGAGCAGTTCTTC. Translated: CASSLDTSGIFHEQFF. The V and J genes are TRBV7-8 and TRBJ2-1; the match to TRBD2 covers 10 bases. With 1 base clipped from V and 8 bases from J, the junction kept 8 bases outside the gene matches. This CDR3 contains 16 residues. CDR1 and CDR2 from the germline V gene are SGHVS and FQNEAQ.

The CDR3: CASRAGASTDTQYF. The CDR3 coding sequence is TGTGCCAGCAGAGCGGGAGCGAGCACAGATACGCAGTATTTT. V and J are TRBV7-2 and TRBJ2-3; 8 nucleotides agree with TRBD2. From germline, CDR1 is SGHTA and CDR2 FQGNSA. Trimming cost V 6 bases and J 0 bases; bases outside gene matches: 2. This CDR3 has 14 residues. The whole variable domain, filled in from reference TRBV7-2 and TRBJ2-3, reads GAGVSQSPSNKVTEKGKDVELRCDPISGHTALYWYRQSLGQGLEFLIYFQGNSAPDKSGLPSDRFSAERTGGSVSTLTIQRTQQEDSAVYLCASRAGASTDTQYFGPGTRLTVL.

This clonotype was seen ten or more times. The gene calls are TRBV29-1 and TRBJ2-1, with 11 nucleotides matching TRBD2. V trimming: 7 bases; J trimming: 8 bases; junction bases outside the gene matches: 10. Germline V lookup: CDR1 SQVTM, CDR2 ANQGSEA. The CDR3 is 14 residues long. Written as DNA, the CDR3 is TGCAGCGCCCATACTAGCGGGAGAAGTGATGAGCAGTTCTTC. Translated: CSAHTSGRSDEQFF.

The chain carries TRBV20-1 and TRBJ2-7, with D possibly matching TRBD2 (6 bases). CDR3 length: 13 residues. Trimming took off 3 bases at V and 0 bases at J, with 9 bases between the two ends. Germline lookup yields CDR1 DFQATT and CDR2 SNEGSKA (reference sequence). The DNA for the CDR3 is TGCAGTGCTAGGGGGGACTTCTCCTACGAGCAGTACTTC. Translation: CSARGDFSYEQYF.